The entry below describes one TCR beta chain. What it recognizes is unknown. Repertoires were generated with immunoSEQ multiplex PCR, while TCRdb's copy carries only in-frame clones and drops some. The sample includes more than 35,000 clones, 92% of them seen just once. This specimen comes from a study of resident and recirculating memory T cells in vitiligo. Overall study: Samples were epidermis from two lesional and two nonlesional sites, plus PBMCs.

Study-wide results and limits: No single dominant TCR clone appeared; lesion clonality varied. Non-conserved TCRs across sites and patients suggested distinct clones per lesion.

No patient showed confetti depigmentation, a clinical sign of active disease. This sequence originates from a male donor with vitiligo. The specimen was blood.

The DNA of the CDR3 is TGTGCCAGCAGCCAAGTAGCGGGGGATAACACCGGGGAGCTGTTTTTT. This gives the protein CASSQVAGDNTGELFF. The genes are TRBV7-2 and TRBJ2-2; 9 bases agree with TRBD2. CDR3 size: 16 residues. Germline CDR1 is SGHTA and CDR2 is FQGNSA. V lost 5 bases, J lost 2 bases, and 6 bases stayed unmatched.